The 27 T cell receptor beta chains below were found in one sample sequenced in a study of blood T cell repertoires in COVID-19. The method was immunoSEQ multiplex PCR; TCRdb's version includes in-frame clones alone and lacks a portion of them. Of about 57,000 clones in the sample, 82% were seen once. The sample consisted of peripheral blood. The receptors here all came from a woman aged 55-70 years with acute or convalescent COVID-19.

J is TRBJ1-1 and V is TRBV11-2; D might be TRBD1 (6 bases). Per germline, CDR1 SGHAT and CDR2 FQNNGV. Trimming removed 4 bases at V and 5 bases at J, with 23 bases between. The CDR3 contains 17 residues. The CDR3 region has the DNA TGTGCCAGCAGCTCACCCAAGACAGGTCAAATTGGTACTGAAGCTTTCTTT. Its protein product is CASSSPKTGQIGTEAFF. Full variable domain (remainder filled in from reference TRBV11-2 and TRBJ1-1): EAGVAQSPRYKIIEKRQSVAFWCNPISGHATLYWYQQILGQGPKLLIQFQNNGVVDDSQLPKDRFSAERLKGVDSTLKIQPAKLEDSAVYLCASSSPKTGQIGTEAFFGQGTRLTVV.

V gene TRBV29-1 combines with J gene TRBJ1-6; 7 bases are a match to TRBD1. CDR1 is SQVTM and CDR2 is ANQGSEA in the germline V gene. The trim removed 5 bases at V and 5 bases at J, leaving 9 bases unmatched. The CDR3 is made up of 15 amino acids. In DNA, the CDR3 is TGCAGCGTTAGGTTAGGGGGCGGTAATAATTCACCCCTCCACTTT. It is translated as CSVRLGGGNNSPLHF. The entire variable domain, with the rest obtained from reference TRBV29-1 and TRBJ1-6, is as follows: SAVISQKPSRDICQRGTSLTIQCQVDSQVTMMFWYRQQPGQSLTLIATANQGSEATYESGFVIDKFPISRPNLTFSTLTVSNMSPEDSSIYLCSVRLGGGNNSPLHFGNGTRLTVT.

This clone has just a few counts. V and J are TRBV7-9 and TRBJ1-6; TRBD1 aligns across 7 bases. This CDR3 contains 14 residues. J was trimmed by 9 bases and V by 1 base; bases with no gene match: 3. CDR1 is SEHNR, CDR2 FQNEAQ, per germline (reference sequence). CDR3 region: CASSLVQGTSPLHF. DNA of the CDR3: TGTGCCAGCAGCTTAGTACAGGGGACTTCACCCCTCCACTTT. The variable domain in full, with the rest retrieved from reference TRBV7-9 and TRBJ1-6, is DTGVSQNPRHKITKRGQNVTFRCDPISEHNRLYWYRQTLGQGPEFLTYFQNEAQLEKSRLLSDRFSAERPKGSFSTLEIQRTEQGDSAMYLCASSLVQGTSPLHFGNGTRLTVT.

The rearrangement links TRBV24-1 to TRBJ2-3; 10 bases fit TRBD2. Germline CDR1 reads KGHDR; CDR2 reads SFDVKD. This CDR3 comprises 16 residues. The J segment lost 1 base and the V segment lost 4 bases, leaving 4 bases of the junction unmatched. The DNA of the CDR3 is TGTGCCACCAGTGACTTCACTAGCGGGGGCACAGATACGCAGTATTTT. It is translated as CATSDFTSGGTDTQYF.

The genes are TRBV29-1 and TRBJ1-2; D gene unclear. CDR3 length equals 12 residues. V was clipped by 4 bases and J by 3 bases, with 9 bases between them. The germline V gene has CDR1 SQVTM and CDR2 ANQGSEA. DNA for the CDR3: TGCAGCGTTGCACTCGGGGACTATGGCTACACCTTC. Its translation is CSVALGDYGYTF.

V usage is TRBV6-6 and J usage is TRBJ2-3; 8 nucleotides agree with TRBD2. From germline, CDR1 is MNHNY and CDR2 SVGAGI (reference sequence). CDR3 length: 14 residues. With 6 bases clipped from V and 5 bases from J, the junction kept 7 bases outside the gene matches. CDR3 residues: CASSPRGGRDTQYF. For the CDR3, the DNA is TGTGCCAGCAGCCCCCGGGGGGGAAGAGATACGCAGTATTTT.

The chain couples TRBV30 to TRBJ2-3; 7 bases align to TRBD2. V trimming: 3 bases; J trimming: 5 bases; junction bases outside the gene matches: 2. Per the germline V gene, CDR1 is GTSNPN and CDR2 is SVGIG (reference sequence). The CDR3 is 12 residues long. CDR3: CAWSERGDTQYF. The CDR3 region has the DNA TGTGCCTGGAGCGAGCGGGGAGATACGCAGTATTTT.

The chain is built from TRBV9 and TRBJ2-3, with 8 bases aligning to TRBD2. V trimming: 0 bases; J trimming: 4 bases; junction bases outside the gene matches: 10. CDR3 length equals 17 residues. Germline V gene sequence: CDR1 SGDLS, CDR2 YYNGEE. The CDR3 nucleotides are TGTGCCAGCAGCGTAGATTTGCCGGGGGGGCCCGCAGATACGCAGTATTTT. Its translation: CASSVDLPGGPADTQYF.

The gene calls are TRBV7-9 and TRBJ1-6; D remains ambiguous. The CDR3 contains 14 residues. Germline CDR1 SEHNR, CDR2 FQNEAQ (reference sequence). Between the trimmed V and J ends, which lost 1 base and 9 bases, there was a span of 10 bases. This CDR3 is CASSLDRRISPLHF. CDR3 DNA sequence: TGTGCCAGCAGCTTAGACCGCAGAATTTCACCCCTCCACTTT.

This chain joins TRBV5-1 and TRBJ1-2, with a weak D call TRBD1 (6 bases). The germline V gene has CDR1 SGHRS and CDR2 YFSETQ. The CDR3 covers 14 residues. V gave up 2 bases and J gave up 6 bases, with 14 bases separating them. The CDR3 coding sequence is TGCGCCAGCAGCTTAGGTTCAGGGGTAGATGGCTACACCTTC. Encoded protein: CASSLGSGVDGYTF.

The chain links TRBV2 to TRBJ2-2, with D unclear. Germline V gene lookup returns CDR1 SNHLY and CDR2 FYNNEI. Deletions cut 8 bases from V and 0 bases from J, with 4 bases between. CDR3 size: 12 residues. The CDR3 sequence: CASQTNTGELFF. The CDR3 coding sequence is TGTGCCAGCCAGACGAACACCGGGGAGCTGTTTTTT. Filled out from reference TRBV2 and TRBJ2-2, the complete variable domain reads EPEVTQTPSHQVTQMGQEVILRCVPISNHLYFYWYRQILGQKVEFLVSFYNNEISEKSEIFDDQFSVERPDGSNFTLKIRSTKLEDSAMYFCASQTNTGELFFGEGSRLTVL.

The CDR3 DNA reads TGTGCCAGCAGCGTGGACAGCGTCTATGGCTACACCTTC. It is translated as CASSVDSVYGYTF. The genes are TRBV7-9 and TRBJ1-2; TRBD1 might be the D (6 bases). V lost 5 bases to trimming and J lost 4 bases, with 11 bases between them. CDR1 and CDR2 from the germline V gene are SEHNR and FQNEAQ (reference sequence). This CDR3 comprises 13 residues.

The chain recombines TRBV2 with TRBJ1-2, with TRBD1 matching 8 bases. Germline CDR1 reads SNHLY; CDR2 reads FYNNEI. With V trimmed by 0 bases and J by 8 bases, 8 bases remained unmatched. This CDR3 contains 15 residues. CDR3 amino acids: CASSEANRQGQGYTF. CDR3 coding DNA: TGTGCCAGCAGTGAAGCAAATAGACAGGGGCAAGGCTACACCTTC.

Only a few counts were recorded for this clone. The chain recombines TRBV6-5 with TRBJ1-2, with a possible D match to TRBD1 (6 bases). V was cut by 6 bases and J by 2 bases, with 10 bases left in between. The CDR3 is made up of 13 amino acids. From germline, CDR1 is MNHEY and CDR2 SVGAGI. The CDR3 DNA reads TGTGCCAGCAGCCAGACAGGAAACTATGGCTACACCTTC. It codes for CASSQTGNYGYTF.

The chain has TRBV6-5 and TRBJ1-2, with 10 bases identical to TRBD1. Trimming at V came to 5 bases and at J to 6 bases, leaving 3 bases not matched to a gene. This CDR3 has 13 residues. CDR1 and CDR2 from the germline V gene are MNHEY and SVGAGI. DNA for the CDR3: TGTGCCAGCAGTCTAGGGACAGGGGATGGCTACACCTTC. It codes for CASSLGTGDGYTF.

This rearrangement joins TRBV27 to TRBJ1-2, with D tentatively TRBD1 (6 bases). V lost 11 bases and J 7 bases, leaving 17 bases between the germline ends. This CDR3 spans 12 amino acids. Germline assignment: CDR1 MNHEY and CDR2 SMNVEV (reference sequence). CDR3 DNA sequence: TGTGCCTCTCAAACAGGGAACGGTGGCTACACCTTC. Translation: CASQTGNGGYTF.

This rearrangement joins TRBV7-3 to TRBJ1-3; D is uncertain. The V gene's germline CDR1 is SGHTA and CDR2 FQGTGA. There are 13 residues in the CDR3. Trimming cost V 0 bases and J 4 bases, with 4 bases left between them. The CDR3 nucleotides read TGTGCCAGCAGCTTAACGAGCGGAAACACCATATATTTT. Translation: CASSLTSGNTIYF.

The rearrangement uses TRBV4-2 and TRBJ2-1; TRBD1 matches at 11 bases. Germline V lookup: CDR1 LGHNA, CDR2 YNFKEQ. The J segment lost 2 bases and the V segment lost 0 bases, leaving 3 bases of the junction unmatched. There are 17 residues in the CDR3. The CDR3 DNA reads TGTGCCAGCAGCCAAGATTGGACAGGGGGCCCCTACAATGAGCAGTTCTTC. Residues: CASSQDWTGGPYNEQFF.

This clone was seen a single time. The chain employs TRBV5-1 and TRBJ1-4, with 7 bases lining up with TRBD1. Germline loops: CDR1 SGHRS, CDR2 YFSETQ. The CDR3 loop spans 13 amino acids. V shed 0 bases and J 9 bases; nucleotides not matched to a gene: 2. CDR3 nucleotide sequence: TGCGCCAGCAGCTTGGGACAGGGACAAAAACTGTTTTTT. Its protein product is CASSLGQGQKLFF.

J is TRBJ1-6 and V is TRBV4-1; possible D gene TRBD1, 5 bases. The CDR3 is 12 amino acids. Germline V gene lookup returns CDR1 MGHRA and CDR2 YSYEKL. Trimming pared 6 bases from V and 9 bases from J, leaving 9 bases between. The CDR3, as DNA: TGCGCCAGCAGAGGGGTTAGTTCACCCCTCCACTTT. Protein product: CASRGVSSPLHF.

The rearrangement joins TRBV3-1 (or the pseudogene TRBV3-2) to TRBJ1-2; no firm D call. V was cut by 4 bases and J by 4 bases, with 7 bases left in between. The CDR3 length is 12 residues. Germline CDR1 LGHDT, CDR2 YNNKEL (reference sequence). The CDR3 reads CASSRAGYGYTF. CDR3 in DNA: TGTGCCAGCAGCCGGGCGGGCTATGGCTACACCTTC.

Only a few counts were recorded for this clone. This chain connects TRBV6-5 to TRBJ2-6; tentatively, D is TRBD2 (5 bases). Germline V gene data show CDR1 as MNHEY and CDR2 as SVGAGI. CDR3 length: 15 residues. Deletions cut 10 bases from V and 0 bases from J, with 13 bases between. Here the CDR3 DNA reads TGTGCCACCTCGACGGGAAACTCTGGGGCCAACGTCCTGACTTTC. Amino acid sequence: CATSTGNSGANVLTF.

The V gene is TRBV5-1, the J gene TRBJ2-2, with a weak D call TRBD1 (6 bases). V lost 0 bases and J lost 8, with 11 bases in between. CDR1 and CDR2 from the germline V gene are SGHRS and YFSETQ. CDR3 length: 14 amino acids. The CDR3 protein is CASSLDRDMGELFF. CDR3 nucleotides: TGCGCCAGCAGCTTGGACAGGGACATGGGGGAGCTGTTTTTT. The full variable domain, in which reference TRBV5-1 and TRBJ2-2 provide the parts outside the CDR3, is KAGVTQTPRYLIKTRGQQVTLSCSPISGHRSVSWYQQTPGQGLQFLFEYFSETQRNKGNFPGRFSGRQFSNSRSEMNVSTLELGDSALYLCASSLDRDMGELFFGEGSRLTVL.

A single count supports this clone. The rearrangement links TRBV30 to TRBJ2-4, with a possible D match to TRBD1 (5 bases). CDR1 is GTSNPN and CDR2 is SVGIG in the germline V gene (reference sequence). The CDR3 loop spans 11 amino acids. V was clipped by 8 bases and J by 15 bases, with 20 bases between them. The CDR3 sequence is CATPDRETRYF. The CDR3 DNA is TGTGCCACCCCAGACAGAGAGACTCGGTACTTC.

V is TRBV18 and J is TRBJ1-1, with D hard to call. Germline V gene data show CDR1 as KGHSH and CDR2 as LQKENI. V was cut by 4 bases and J by 1 base, with 13 bases left in between. The CDR3 is 15 residues long. CDR3 coding DNA: TGTGCCAGCTCACGGCGGCCAGAAACGAACACTGAAGCTTTCTTT. Translation gives CASSRRPETNTEAFF.

The CDR3 loop is CASSRGQGPNTGELFF. The CDR3 DNA reads as TGTGCCAGTAGTAGGGGACAGGGGCCGAACACCGGGGAGCTGTTTTTT. The chain couples TRBV19 to TRBJ2-2; 10 bases match TRBD1. Germline values: CDR1 LNHDA, CDR2 SQIVND (reference sequence). The CDR3 runs 16 residues. Germline trimming cut 4 bases from V and 0 bases from J; bases unmatched to any gene: 2.

The J gene is TRBJ1-1, the V gene TRBV20-1; TRBD1 aligns across 7 bases. This CDR3 has 11 residues. With V trimmed by 0 bases and J by 8 bases, 0 bases remained unmatched. Germline assignment: CDR1 DFQATT and CDR2 SNEGSKA (reference sequence). CDR3 bases: TGCAGTGCTAGAGAGGACAGGGAAGCTTTCTTT. Amino acids: CSAREDREAFF.